This T cell receptor beta chain emerged from a study of OX40 agonist ivuxolimab in advanced cancers. Regarding the research as a whole: Ivuxolimab was an agonistic, fully human IgG2 monoclonal antibody directed against OX40 (CD134), a costimulatory receptor. In the dose-escalation cohort, 75% to 85% of patients were male, and the mean age was roughly 60 years with a range of roughly 20 to 79. The purpose of peripheral TCRbeta sequencing was to test whether ivuxolimab changed TCR sequence diversity and led to clonal T-cell expansion. Three dose-escalation patients achieved partial responses, one with hepatocellular carcinoma and two with cutaneous melanoma. Intravenous ivuxolimab was administered to patients every 2 weeks at six dose levels: 0.01, 0.1, 0.3, 1.5, 3 and 10 mg/kg. Prior anti-PD-1, anti-PD-L1 or anti-CTLA-4 therapy was permitted, and checkpoint inhibitors had been received by about two fifths of dose-escalation patients. The paper describes the monotherapy dose-escalation part (N of about 52 patients) of the phase I trial of ivuxolimab. Of the approximately 50 dose-escalation patients, hepatocellular carcinoma was present in approximately 20, melanoma in approximately 15, renal cell carcinoma in 9 and head and neck cancer in 9. General study outcomes and caveats: Low levels of normalized T-cell clonal expansion were also seen in some patients who did not respond. At doses of 0.1 to 3.0 mg/kg, clonal expansion of both CD4+ and CD8+ T cells in blood was seen between baseline and week 6. After ivuxolimab, CD8+ T cells had more expanded clones than CD4+ T cells on average. Partial responders in the 0.1-3.0 mg/kg groups had among the lowest normalized peripheral clonal expansion, especially among CD8+ T cells. The antigen specificity of the peripheral T cells that underwent clonal expansion was not determined.

To note about this clone: Its antigen is still unknown. No base quality values were provided; no much bigger clone lies one nucleotide off.

The trial excluded patients who had a history of autoimmune disease or who were on systemic immunosuppression. In every dose cohort, peripheral blood was drawn for TCR sequencing at baseline, cycle 4 day 1, and cycle 7 day 1. Samples came from an open-label, multicenter, first-in-human phase I dose-escalation trial of ivuxolimab. The trial enrolled adults with locally advanced or metastatic head and neck squamous cell, hepatocellular, melanoma or renal cell carcinoma. Before TCR sequencing, CD4+ and CD8+ T cells were separately sorted from peripheral blood. Genomic DNA was extracted from sorted cells for sequencing of the TCRbeta CDR3 region. TCRbeta CDR3 regions were sequenced using the immunoSEQ Assay. Sourced from immuneACCESS, this table was stored by TCRdb with only in-frame sequences that have V and J called. A share of the clones is absent; for the studies checked, an unresolved V gene accounts for under half, and the remainder has no known explanation. This sample comprises roughly 62,000 clones, 85% of them detected only once. The ten largest clones capture approximately 3.6% of the sample.

The CDR3 contains 15 residues, cysteine and phenylalanine counted. CDR3 DNA is the only sequence kept; it has 45 bases, read in frame from the first base. Based on the germline V gene, the CDR1 and CDR2 sequences are SGDLS and YYNGEE. From V the trimming removes 2 bases and from J it removes 5 bases, while the gene matches leave 1 base of the junction unaccounted for. The source is an adult with an advanced solid tumor such as melanoma, head and neck, liver or kidney cancer. Here the chain combines TRBV9 and TRBJ2-1; 13 middle bases align to TRBD2. The source material was CD4+ or CD8+ T cells sorted from blood, sampled in a trial of the OX40 agonist ivuxolimab. The CDR3 here reads CASSVGLAGNNEQFF. The nucleotides read TGTGCCAGCAGCGTGGGACTAGCGGGGAACAATGAGCAGTTCTTC.